These T cell receptor beta chains were read from a single sample in a study of blood T cell repertoires in COVID-19. This table comes from immunoSEQ multiplex PCR, and its TCRdb copy is limited to in-frame clones, with some not included. The sample has around 180,000 clones, around 88% seen once. Sequenced material: PBMCs or T cells enriched from blood (not recorded which). The receptors here all came from a woman aged 25 to 39 who had recovered from COVID-19. Each CDR3 is given with its conserved first and last residue. D genes are given only for firm matches. Clone size, where shown, is once, few, many, or a class for clones that have expanded.

CDR3aa: CATRAGPNNEQFF
CDR3nt: TGTGCCACCAGAGCGGGGCCGAACAATGAGCAGTTCTTC
v_gene: TRBV10-3
d_gene: TRBD2
len: 13
abundance: .
j_gene: TRBJ2-1

CDR3aa: CASSATLGLGVRDTQYF
CDR3nt: TGTGCCAGCAGTGCCACTTTAGGACTAGGAGTTCGGGATACGCAGTATTTT
v_gene: TRBV6-1
d_gene: TRBD2
len: 17
abundance: .
j_gene: TRBJ2-3

CDR3aa: CASAASQETQYF
CDR3nt: TGTGCCAGCGCCGCGAGCCAAGAGACCCAGTACTTC
v_gene: TRBV2
d_gene: .
len: 12
abundance: .
j_gene: TRBJ2-5

CDR3aa: CASSLGGSGLQETQYF
CDR3nt: TGCGCCAGCAGCTTGGGTGGTAGCGGACTCCAAGAGACCCAGTACTTC
v_gene: TRBV5-1
d_gene: .
len: 16
abundance: .
j_gene: TRBJ2-5

CDR3aa: CASSFTSGSFTDTQYF
CDR3nt: TGTGCCAGCAGCTTTACTAGCGGGAGCTTCACAGATACGCAGTATTTT
v_gene: TRBV7-8
d_gene: TRBD2
len: 16
abundance: .
j_gene: TRBJ2-3

CDR3aa: CASSYNSYSNQPQHF
CDR3nt: TGTGCCAGCAGCTACAACAGTTATAGCAATCAGCCCCAGCATTTT
v_gene: TRBV2
d_gene: .
len: 15
abundance: .
j_gene: TRBJ1-5

CDR3aa: CASLIRGRFGDTEAFF
CDR3nt: TGCGCCAGCCTAATTCGAGGGCGTTTTGGGGACACTGAAGCTTTCTTT
v_gene: TRBV23-1
d_gene: .
len: 16
abundance: .
j_gene: TRBJ1-1

CDR3aa: CASSAGQGADGANVLTF
CDR3nt: TGTGCCAGCAGCGCAGGCCAGGGGGCGGACGGGGCCAACGTCCTGACTTTC
v_gene: TRBV7-6
d_gene: TRBD1
len: 17
abundance: .
j_gene: TRBJ2-6

CDR3aa: CASSTGGSNNEQFF
CDR3nt: TGCGCCAGCAGCACAGGGGGGTCCAACAATGAGCAGTTCTTC
v_gene: TRBV10-1
d_gene: TRBD1
len: 14
abundance: few
j_gene: TRBJ2-1

CDR3aa: CASSQGGLAASYNEQFF
CDR3nt: TGTGCCAGCAGCCAAGGGGGTCTAGCGGCATCCTACAATGAGCAGTTCTTC
v_gene: TRBV3-1/TRBV3-2
d_gene: TRBD2
len: 17
abundance: .
j_gene: TRBJ2-1

CDR3aa: CASSQEGSYEQYF
CDR3nt: TGTGCCAGCAGCCAAGAGGGCTCCTACGAGCAGTACTTC
v_gene: TRBV11-2
d_gene: .
len: 13
abundance: .
j_gene: TRBJ2-7

CDR3aa: CASSPGQTLYEQYF
CDR3nt: TGTGCCAGCAGCCCGGGACAGACCCTCTACGAGCAGTACTTC
v_gene: TRBV3-1/TRBV3-2
d_gene: TRBD1
len: 14
abundance: .
j_gene: TRBJ2-7

CDR3aa: CASSLSGFGQGWYEQYF
CDR3nt: TGTGCCAGCAGCTTGTCAGGGTTCGGACAGGGGTGGTACGAGCAGTACTTC
v_gene: TRBV5-6
d_gene: TRBD1
len: 17
abundance: .
j_gene: TRBJ2-7

CDR3aa: CASSLFITVTLSEQFF
CDR3nt: TGTGCCAGCAGCTTGTTTATCACCGTTACTCTTTCGGAGCAGTTCTTC
v_gene: TRBV5-6
d_gene: .
len: 16
abundance: .
j_gene: TRBJ2-1

CDR3aa: CASSPPTGRTNEKLFF
CDR3nt: TGTGCCAGCTCACCACCGACAGGGCGAACTAATGAAAAACTGTTTTTT
v_gene: TRBV18
d_gene: TRBD1
len: 16
abundance: .
j_gene: TRBJ1-4

CDR3aa: CASSVGVGLAIGPGELFF
CDR3nt: TGTGCCAGCAGCGTAGGGGTTGGACTAGCCATAGGTCCCGGGGAGCTGTTTTTT
v_gene: TRBV9
d_gene: TRBD2
len: 18
abundance: .
j_gene: TRBJ2-2

CDR3aa: CAWSGARSRETYSPLHF
CDR3nt: TGTGCCTGGAGTGGGGCCCGAAGCCGGGAGACTTATTCACCCCTCCACTTT
v_gene: TRBV30
d_gene: .
len: 17
abundance: once
j_gene: TRBJ1-6

CDR3aa: CASSTAGTGIYYGYTF
CDR3nt: TGTGCCAGCAGCACGGCCGGGACAGGGATTTACTATGGCTACACCTTC
v_gene: TRBV5-4
d_gene: TRBD1
len: 16
abundance: .
j_gene: TRBJ1-2

CDR3aa: CASRQRGRNYGYTF
CDR3nt: TGTGCCAGCAGACAACGCGGGAGAAACTATGGCTACACCTTC
v_gene: TRBV28
d_gene: .
len: 14
abundance: .
j_gene: TRBJ1-2

CDR3aa: CASSPRTSGRGHNEQFF
CDR3nt: TGTGCCAGCAGCCCGAGGACTAGCGGGAGGGGACACAATGAGCAGTTCTTC
v_gene: TRBV27
d_gene: TRBD2
len: 17
abundance: once
j_gene: TRBJ2-1

CDR3aa: CASSYGRATVLNEKLFF
CDR3nt: TGTGCCAGCAGCTACGGCCGAGCGACAGTGCTAAATGAAAAACTGTTTTTT
v_gene: TRBV7-9
d_gene: .
len: 17
abundance: .
j_gene: TRBJ1-4

CDR3aa: CASSQLGWDTGELFF
CDR3nt: TGTGCCAGCAGCCAACTAGGCTGGGACACCGGGGAGCTGTTTTTT
v_gene: TRBV3-1/TRBV3-2
d_gene: .
len: 15
abundance: .
j_gene: TRBJ2-2

CDR3aa: CASSIAPQGDMSGANVLTF
CDR3nt: TGTGCCAGTAGTATAGCCCCCCAGGGGGACATGTCTGGGGCCAACGTCCTGACTTTC
v_gene: TRBV19
d_gene: TRBD1
len: 19
abundance: .
j_gene: TRBJ2-6

CDR3aa: CASSDNSGTSHNEQFF
CDR3nt: TGTGCCAGCAGTGATAATAGCGGGACTAGCCACAATGAGCAGTTCTTC
v_gene: TRBV2
d_gene: TRBD2
len: 16
abundance: once
j_gene: TRBJ2-1

CDR3aa: CASRDIAGGYEQYF
CDR3nt: TGTGCCAGCAGGGATATAGCGGGCGGCTACGAGCAGTACTTC
v_gene: TRBV27
d_gene: TRBD2
len: 14
abundance: .
j_gene: TRBJ2-7

CDR3aa: CASNSGRRGDTQYF
CDR3nt: TGTGCCAGTAATAGCGGGAGGAGGGGAGATACGCAGTATTTT
v_gene: TRBV19
d_gene: TRBD2
len: 14
abundance: .
j_gene: TRBJ2-3

CDR3aa: CATSEAQKSYNEQFF
CDR3nt: TGTGCCACCAGTGAGGCCCAGAAATCCTACAATGAGCAGTTCTTC
v_gene: TRBV24-1
d_gene: .
len: 15
abundance: .
j_gene: TRBJ2-1

CDR3aa: CAISDSSSYNSPLHF
CDR3nt: TGTGCCATCAGTGACTCCAGCTCCTATAATTCACCCCTCCACTTT
v_gene: TRBV10-3
d_gene: .
len: 15
abundance: .
j_gene: TRBJ1-6

CDR3aa: CASGTTSGLLANEQFF
CDR3nt: TGTGCCAGCGGCACAACAAGCGGGCTTTTGGCCAATGAGCAGTTCTTC
v_gene: TRBV27
d_gene: .
len: 16
abundance: once
j_gene: TRBJ2-1

CDR3aa: CASSSRQGANEQYF
CDR3nt: TGTGCCAGCAGCTCTAGACAGGGTGCCAACGAGCAGTACTTC
v_gene: TRBV11-1
d_gene: TRBD1
len: 14
abundance: once
j_gene: TRBJ2-7

CDR3aa: CASREWVHYNSPLHF
CDR3nt: TGTGCCAGCAGGGAGTGGGTCCACTATAATTCACCCCTCCACTTT
v_gene: TRBV6-5
d_gene: .
len: 15
abundance: .
j_gene: TRBJ1-6

CDR3aa: CASSLGGQGAYGYTF
CDR3nt: TGTGCCAGCAGTTTGGGGGGACAGGGGGCCTATGGCTACACCTTC
v_gene: TRBV28
d_gene: TRBD1
len: 15
abundance: .
j_gene: TRBJ1-2

CDR3aa: CASSLDLRQGEFF
CDR3nt: TGTGCCAGCAGCTTAGATCTACGCCAGGGGGAATTCTTC
v_gene: TRBV11-2
d_gene: TRBD1
len: 13
abundance: few
j_gene: TRBJ2-1

CDR3aa: CASSQYRERGYNEQFF
CDR3nt: TGTGCCAGCAGCCAGTACAGGGAGCGCGGCTACAATGAGCAGTTCTTC
v_gene: TRBV7-8
d_gene: .
len: 16
abundance: .
j_gene: TRBJ2-1

CDR3aa: CASGARGGDGYTF
CDR3nt: TGCGCCAGCGGAGCCCGAGGAGGGGATGGCTACACCTTC
v_gene: TRBV5-1
d_gene: .
len: 13
abundance: .
j_gene: TRBJ1-2

CDR3aa: CASSLLGRVSEQYF
CDR3nt: TGTGCCAGCAGCCTTTTAGGCAGGGTGAGCGAGCAGTACTTC
v_gene: TRBV16
d_gene: .
len: 14
abundance: .
j_gene: TRBJ2-7

CDR3aa: CASRRRASGRNYEQYF
CDR3nt: TGTGCCAGCAGAAGGAGGGCTAGCGGGAGGAACTACGAGCAGTACTTC
v_gene: TRBV28
d_gene: TRBD2
len: 16
abundance: .
j_gene: TRBJ2-7

CDR3aa: CATSDDREKGTDTQYF
CDR3nt: TGTGCCACCAGTGATGACAGGGAGAAGGGGACAGATACGCAGTATTTT
v_gene: TRBV24-1
d_gene: TRBD1
len: 16
abundance: few
j_gene: TRBJ2-3

CDR3aa: CASSSRGGTEAFF
CDR3nt: TGTGCCAGCAGCTCGAGAGGGGGTACTGAAGCTTTCTTT
v_gene: TRBV7-2
d_gene: .
len: 13
abundance: .
j_gene: TRBJ1-1

CDR3aa: CASSLSSTGIRKNTEAFF
CDR3nt: TGTGCCAGCAGTTTATCTTCAACGGGAATACGGAAGAACACTGAAGCTTTCTTT
v_gene: TRBV28
d_gene: .
len: 18
abundance: .
j_gene: TRBJ1-1

CDR3aa: CASSSLRQGANEKLFF
CDR3nt: TGTGCCAGCAGCTCACTCCGACAGGGGGCTAATGAAAAACTGTTTTTT
v_gene: TRBV7-9
d_gene: TRBD1
len: 16
abundance: .
j_gene: TRBJ1-4

CDR3aa: CASSDSRMAGELFF
CDR3nt: TGTGCCAGCAGTGACTCCAGGATGGCCGGGGAGCTGTTTTTT
v_gene: TRBV6-4
d_gene: .
len: 14
abundance: .
j_gene: TRBJ2-2

CDR3aa: CASTGSYEQYF
CDR3nt: TGTGCCAGCACGGGTTCCTACGAGCAGTACTTC
v_gene: TRBV25-1
d_gene: .
len: 11
abundance: .
j_gene: TRBJ2-7

CDR3aa: CATSRDTPDYSEQFF
CDR3nt: TGTGCCACCAGCAGAGATACCCCGGATTACAGTGAGCAGTTCTTC
v_gene: TRBV15
d_gene: .
len: 15
abundance: .
j_gene: TRBJ2-1

CDR3aa: CSVEGLAGVNSYEQYF
CDR3nt: TGCAGCGTTGAAGGACTAGCGGGAGTAAACTCCTACGAGCAGTACTTC
v_gene: TRBV29-1
d_gene: TRBD2
len: 16
abundance: .
j_gene: TRBJ2-7

CDR3aa: CASSQDPGQTYEQYF
CDR3nt: TGTGCCAGCAGCCAAGATCCGGGACAAACCTACGAGCAGTACTTC
v_gene: TRBV4-2
d_gene: .
len: 15
abundance: .
j_gene: TRBJ2-7

CDR3aa: CASSFGGLHGYTF
CDR3nt: TGTGCCAGCAGTTTTGGTGGGCTCCATGGCTACACCTTC
v_gene: TRBV28
d_gene: .
len: 13
abundance: .
j_gene: TRBJ1-2